One sample yielded the 14 T cell receptor beta chains listed below, sequenced in a study of CD8 T cells in ankylosing spondylitis. Study conclusions and caveats: A TCR beta motif made of fewer than ten highly homologous variants seemed typical of ankylosing spondylitis blood.

The antigens for these receptors are not known. TCRdb re-called the 5' RACE reads with MiXCR, one entry per CDR3 protein. This table has about 500,000 distinct CDR3 sequences, approximately 5% appearing once. The sequencing sample was made of blood, either unsorted or a sorted T cell fraction (not recorded which). These receptor sequences come from a male donor with ankylosing spondylitis.

Comment on this clonotype: Germline is not matched at one junction end, which may reflect a read error. The rearrangement links TRBV7-7 to TRBJ2-5, with 15 bases lining up with TRBD2. Germline V gene sequence: CDR1 SSHAT, CDR2 FNYEAQ (reference sequence). There are 16 residues in the CDR3. In DNA form, the CDR3 reads TGTGCTAGCAGCTTGCGGACTAGCGGGAGGGGAGAGACCCAGTACTTC. Its protein is CASSLRTSGRGETQYF. Based on the CDR3 plus reference TRBV7-7 and TRBJ2-5, the full variable domain is GAGVSQSPRYKVTKRGQDVTLRCDPISSHATLYWYQQALGQGPEFLTYFNYEAQPDKSGLPSDRFSAERPEGSISTLTIQRTEQRDSAMYRCASSLRTSGRGETQYFGPGTRLLVL.

This clonotype was found many times. The chain has TRBV15 and TRBJ2-7; D gene ambiguous. In germline, CDR1 is LNHNV, CDR2 YYDKDF (reference sequence). The V end lost 0 bases, the J end lost 5 bases, and 20 bases lay between the germline ends. The CDR3 spans 17 residues. The CDR3 DNA is TGTGCCACCAGCAGAGATGTTGGGCACCCTGTCAGTGACGAGCAGTACTTC. This codes for CATSRDVGHPVSDEQYF. Looking up the rest from reference TRBV15 and TRBJ2-7 gives the full variable domain: DAMVIQNPRYQVTQFGKPVTLSCSQTLNHNVMYWYQQKSSQAPKLLFHYYDKDFNNEADTPDNFQSRRPNTSFCFLDIRSPGLGDTAMYLCATSRDVGHPVSDEQYFGPGTRLTVT.

The rearrangement links TRBV5-5 to TRBJ1-5; D remains unclear. V lost 4 bases and J 3 bases, leaving 14 bases between the germline ends. Germline CDR1 is SGHKS and CDR2 is YYEKEE (reference sequence). The CDR3 spans 15 residues. As DNA, the CDR3 is TGTGCCAGCAGCCCGCTGGACGGATCCAATCAGCCCCAGCATTTT. As protein: CASSPLDGSNQPQHF.

This clonotype came up many times. The V call is TRBV4-1, the J call TRBJ2-5; weak D call: TRBD1 (5 bases). The CDR3 runs 14 residues. Trimming took 0 bases from V and 4 from J, leaving 9 bases between them. Germline CDR1 reads MGHRA; CDR2 reads YSYEKL. CDR3 protein: CASSQEFRGETQYF. CDR3 in DNA: TGCGCCAGCAGCCAAGAGTTTAGGGGAGAGACCCAGTACTTC.

This clonotype was seen repeatedly, ten times or more. The chain employs TRBV12-3 or TRBV12-4 and TRBJ2-1; 13 bases are a match to TRBD2. With V trimmed by 3 bases and J by 11 bases, 13 bases remained unmatched. This CDR3 has 17 amino acids. The CDR3 DNA is TGTGCCAGCAGTTTCCCAGGACTAGCGGGAGTTGGAATGAAGCAGTTCTTC. Translating gives CASSFPGLAGVGMKQFF.

This clonotype was seen many times. V gene TRBV4-2 combines with J gene TRBJ2-7, with no clear D. The CDR3 runs to 15 residues. V lost 5 bases to trimming and J lost 3 bases, with 17 bases between them. Germline V lookup: CDR1 LGHNA, CDR2 YNFKEQ. CDR3 sequence (DNA): TGTGCCAGCAGCGAAGGAAGAGGCAACCTCTACGAGCAGTACTTC. Amino acids: CASSEGRGNLYEQYF.

The chain carries TRBV7-2 and TRBJ1-6; D is perhaps TRBD1 (5 bases). Per germline, CDR1 SGHTA and CDR2 FQGNSA. This CDR3 comprises 14 residues. V was pared by 4 bases and J by 9 bases, with 13 bases between. In DNA, the CDR3 is TGTGCCAGCAGCTCAGGGTTCTCGATTTCACCCCTCCACTTT. Encoded protein: CASSSGFSISPLHF.

V gene TRBV7-9 combines with J gene TRBJ2-7, with a tentative D call TRBD1 (6 bases). Trimming pared 5 bases from V and 3 bases from J, leaving 14 bases between. Germline V gene lookup returns CDR1 SEHNR and CDR2 FQNEAQ (reference sequence). This CDR3 comprises 14 residues. CDR3 nucleotide sequence: TGTGCCAGCAGCCCACCGGGACAAGACTACGAGCAGTACTTC. It translates to CASSPPGQDYEQYF. The variable domain in full, with the rest retrieved from reference TRBV7-9 and TRBJ2-7, is DTGVSQNPRHKITKRGQNVTFRCDPISEHNRLYWYRQTLGQGPEFLTYFQNEAQLEKSRLLSDRFSAERPKGSFSTLEIQRTEQGDSAMYLCASSPPGQDYEQYFGPGTRLTVT.

This clonotype showed up many times. The gene calls are TRBV6-6 and TRBJ1-1; 7 bases map to TRBD1. Germline CDR1 is MNHNY and CDR2 is SVGAGI (reference sequence). V shed 7 bases and J 12 bases; nucleotides not matched to a gene: 14. The CDR3 is 13 amino acids. The CDR3, as DNA: TGTGCCAGCACCGACGTGAGGGGGCAATCACCTTTCTTT. The encoded protein is CASTDVRGQSPFF.

This CDR3 is CSARELAGSPYEQYF. The DNA for the CDR3 is TGCAGTGCTAGAGAACTAGCGGGTTCCCCCTACGAGCAGTACTTC. V is TRBV20-1 and J is TRBJ2-7; 9 positions agree with TRBD2. Germline CDR1 DFQATT, CDR2 SNEGSKA (reference sequence). V trimming: 0 bases; J trimming: 2 bases; junction bases outside the gene matches: 5. This CDR3 contains 15 residues.

This clonotype was counted many times. V is TRBV14 and J is TRBJ1-4; TRBD1 might be the D (6 bases). V gave up 1 base and J gave up 7 bases, with 13 bases separating them. CDR1 SGHDN and CDR2 FVKESK come from the germline V gene. CDR3 size: 15 residues. This CDR3 reads CASSQVTSRGEKLFF. The CDR3 DNA reads TGTGCCAGCAGCCAAGTAACCAGCAGGGGTGAAAAACTGTTTTTT.

This clonotype was found many times. J is TRBJ2-2 and V is TRBV7-2, with TRBD1 matching over 10 bases. The CDR3 is made up of 13 amino acids. The V and J ends lost 5 bases and 11 bases, in that order; junction bases with no gene match: 5. The germline gives CDR1 SGHTA, CDR2 FQGNSA. Here the CDR3 reads CASSPGQGGELFF. CDR3 sequence (DNA): TGTGCCAGCAGCCCCGGACAGGGGGGAGAGCTGTTTTTT.

The table lists this clonotype with many counts. The chain uses TRBV5-1 and TRBJ1-1; tentatively, D is TRBD1 (5 bases). Trimming removed 6 bases from V and 6 bases from J, with 21 bases in between. Germline assignment: CDR1 SGHRS and CDR2 YFSETQ. CDR3 size: 15 residues. The CDR3: CASTHEGTGGPEAFF. In DNA form, the CDR3 reads TGCGCCAGCACACATGAGGGTACAGGCGGACCTGAAGCTTTCTTT. The whole variable domain, remainder taken from reference TRBV5-1 and TRBJ1-1, is KAGVTQTPRYLIKTRGQQVTLSCSPISGHRSVSWYQQTPGQGLQFLFEYFSETQRNKGNFPGRFSGRQFSNSRSEMNVSTLELGDSALYLCASTHEGTGGPEAFFGQGTRLTVV.

This clonotype was observed many times. This chain links TRBV7-9 with TRBJ2-7; TRBD1 aligns across 7 bases. V was pared by 1 base and J by 1 base, with 10 bases of the junction left unmatched. This CDR3 is 17 amino acids long. CDR1 is SEHNR, CDR2 FQNEAQ, per germline (reference sequence). The CDR3, as DNA: TGTGCCAGCAGCTTAGTAGGGGACAGCCAATATTCCTACGAGCAGTACTTC. As protein: CASSLVGDSQYSYEQYF.